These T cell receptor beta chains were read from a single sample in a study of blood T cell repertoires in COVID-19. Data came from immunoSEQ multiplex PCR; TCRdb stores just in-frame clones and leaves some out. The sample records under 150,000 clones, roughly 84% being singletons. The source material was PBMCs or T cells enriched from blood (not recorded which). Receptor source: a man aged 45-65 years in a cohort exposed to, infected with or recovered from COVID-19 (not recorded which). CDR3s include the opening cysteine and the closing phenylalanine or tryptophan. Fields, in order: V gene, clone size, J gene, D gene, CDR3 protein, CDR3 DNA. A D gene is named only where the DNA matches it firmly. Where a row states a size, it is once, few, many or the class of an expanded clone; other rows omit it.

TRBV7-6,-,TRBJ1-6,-,CASSLVFRGGSPLHF,TGTGCCAGCAGCTTAGTTTTCCGGGGGGGGTCACCCCTCCACTTT
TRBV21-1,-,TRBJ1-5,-,CASSKVALQGTQPQHF,TGTGCCAGCAGCAAAGTTGCGCTGCAGGGGACCCAGCCCCAGCATTTT
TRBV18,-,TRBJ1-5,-,CASSPKQSNQPQHF,TGTGCCAGCTCACCAAAACAGAGCAATCAGCCCCAGCATTTT
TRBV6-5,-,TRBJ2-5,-,CASSSSGETQYF,TGTGCCAGCAGTTCCAGCGGGGAGACCCAGTACTTC
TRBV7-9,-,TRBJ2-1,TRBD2,CASSSLSGGAEFF,TGTGCCAGCAGCTCCCTTAGCGGGGGGGCAGAGTTCTTC
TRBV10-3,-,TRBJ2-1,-,CATGSTSYNEQFF,TGTGCCACAGGGTCGACTAGCTACAATGAGCAGTTCTTC
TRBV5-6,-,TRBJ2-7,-,CASSGLREQYF,TGTGCCAGCAGCGGACTACGGGAGCAGTACTTC
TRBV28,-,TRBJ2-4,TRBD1,CASSPTDRGYIQYF,TGTGCCAGCAGTCCCACGGACAGGGGGTACATTCAGTACTTC
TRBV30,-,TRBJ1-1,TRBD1,CAWSLGTDYRNTEAFF,TGTGCCTGGAGCCTCGGGACAGATTATCGGAACACTGAAGCTTTCTTT
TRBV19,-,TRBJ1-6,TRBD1,CASTLSGRGNSPLHF,TGTGCCAGTACCCTAAGTGGCAGGGGGAATTCACCCCTCCACTTT
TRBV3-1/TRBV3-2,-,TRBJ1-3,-,CASSQEGERINTIYF,TGTGCCAGCAGCCAAGAAGGGGAAAGGATAAACACCATATATTTT
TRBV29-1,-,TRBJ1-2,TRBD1,CSVEDNRGFSYGYTF,TGCAGCGTTGAAGATAACAGGGGGTTTAGCTATGGCTACACCTTC
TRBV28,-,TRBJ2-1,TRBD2,CASSPTGLAGAGEQFF,TGTGCCAGCAGTCCGACGGGACTAGCGGGAGCAGGGGAGCAGTTCTTC
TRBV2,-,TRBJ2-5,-,CASSAGGIQGETQYF,TGTGCCAGCAGTGCTGGGGGAATCCAGGGGGAGACCCAGTACTTC
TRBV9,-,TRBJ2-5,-,CASSVNPRGWGETQYF,TGTGCCAGCAGCGTAAATCCTAGGGGGTGGGGAGAGACCCAGTACTTC
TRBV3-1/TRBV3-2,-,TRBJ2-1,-,CASSHSGGGYNEQFF,TGTGCCAGCAGCCACTCAGGGGGAGGATACAATGAGCAGTTCTTC
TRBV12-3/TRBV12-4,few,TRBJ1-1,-,CASTEGLNTEAFF,TGTGCCAGCACCGAGGGACTAAACACTGAAGCTTTCTTT
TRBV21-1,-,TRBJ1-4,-,CASSHGMGERGEKLFF,TGTGCCAGCAGCCACGGGATGGGGGAACGGGGGGAAAAACTGTTTTTT